This TCR beta chain derives from a study of graft-versus-host responses after intestinal transplantation. The germline CDR1 and CDR2 sequences are SGHVS and FQNEAQ. The J segment lost 5 bases and the V segment lost 2 bases, leaving 4 bases of the junction unmatched. The CDR3 sequence is 15 residues long. The repertoire was sequenced with immunoSEQ multiplex PCR; TCRdb's copy has only in-frame clones and lacks some. The sample lists 57,000 or so clones, about 90% seen once, with 2.7% in the top ten. Sequencing used PBMCs, obtained roughly 120 days after intestinal transplantation. The chain is built from TRBV7-8 and TRBJ1-5; the match to TRBD1 covers 9 bases. The sequence came from a human patient who received an intestinal transplant, so some T cells may come from the graft donor. In DNA form, the CDR3 reads TGTGCCAGCAGCTTAAACAGGGGGCCGGATCAGCCCCAGCATTTT. Translation: CASSLNRGPDQPQHF.